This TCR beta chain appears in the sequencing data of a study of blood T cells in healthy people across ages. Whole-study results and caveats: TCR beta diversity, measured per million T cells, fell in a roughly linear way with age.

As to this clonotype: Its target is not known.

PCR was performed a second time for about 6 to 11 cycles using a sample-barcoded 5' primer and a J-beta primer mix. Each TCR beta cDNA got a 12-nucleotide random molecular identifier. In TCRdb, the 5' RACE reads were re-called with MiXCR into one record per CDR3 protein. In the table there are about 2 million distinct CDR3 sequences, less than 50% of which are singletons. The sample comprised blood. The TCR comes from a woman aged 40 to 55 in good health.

CDR3 nucleotide sequence: TGTGCCAGCAGCGCCGGGACTAGCGGGGGGTTCGAGCAGTTCTTC. It is translated as CASSAGTSGGFEQFF. The rearrangement uses TRBV6-1 and TRBJ2-1; 15 bases match TRBD2. From germline, CDR1 is MNHNS and CDR2 SASEGT. After removal of 6 bases from V and 10 bases from J, the junction contained 7 bases not matched to a gene. The CDR3 totals 15 residues.